These 31 T cell receptor beta chains share one sample of origin, sequenced in a study of identical twins. Using its own MiXCR run on the 5' RACE reads, TCRdb lists one record per CDR3 protein. The top ten clones hold roughly 0.3% of a sample with 1,800,000 or so distinct CDR3 sequences, more than 30% of them seen once. Source material: cord blood. Every receptor here comes from a newborn girl in good health.

This clonotype was observed a handful of times. This sequence joins TRBV6-5 and TRBJ1-5, with 7 bases that match TRBD1. Looked up from germline, CDR1 is MNHEY and CDR2 is SVGAGI. The J segment lost 5 bases and the V segment lost 2 bases, leaving 0 bases of the junction unmatched. This CDR3 contains 13 residues. CDR3 sequence (DNA): TGTGCCAGCAGTTACGACAGGGATCAGCCCCAGCATTTT. It codes for CASSYDRDQPQHF.

V usage is TRBV4-2 and J usage is TRBJ2-4, with 7 bases lining up with TRBD2. The CDR3 covers 13 residues. The germline gives CDR1 LGHNA, CDR2 YNFKEQ. The junction had 7 bases not matched to a gene; V was cut back by 1 base and J by 13 bases. The CDR3 protein is CASSQVVGREQYF. The CDR3 region has the DNA TGTGCCAGCAGCCAAGTGGTAGGGCGGGAGCAGTACTTC.

The V and J genes are TRBV5-6 and TRBJ1-6; no definite D call. The CDR3 totals 14 residues. The V end was cut by 5 bases, the J end by 7 bases, with 13 bases between. The germline V gene has CDR1 SGHDT and CDR2 YYEEEE. The DNA for the CDR3 is TGTGCCAGCAGATTGACAAGGGAAAATTCACCCCTCCACTTT. Its translation: CASRLTRENSPLHF.

Ten or more counts support this clonotype. The chain couples TRBV9 to TRBJ2-1, with D possibly being TRBD2 (5 bases). V lost 0 bases and J lost 4, with 11 bases in between. CDR1 and CDR2 (germline): SGDLS, YYNGEE. The CDR3 is made up of 15 amino acids. CDR3 nucleotides: TGTGCCAGCAGCGTAGCGCTAGCTGCATACAATGAGCAGTTCTTC. It translates to CASSVALAAYNEQFF.

This clonotype was found a few times. V usage is TRBV4-1 and J usage is TRBJ2-2, with D perhaps TRBD2 (5 bases). The germline V gene has CDR1 MGHRA and CDR2 YSYEKL. Trimming took 7 bases from V and 1 from J, leaving 16 bases between them. The CDR3 contains 16 residues. The CDR3, as DNA: TGCGCCAGCACCAAGAGCCTAGCTGTGAACACCGGGGAGCTGTTTTTT. This gives the protein CASTKSLAVNTGELFF.

The rearrangement uses TRBV9 and TRBJ1-2; unclear D gene. Germline V CDR1 and CDR2: SGDLS, YYNGEE. The CDR3 runs to 14 residues. V lost 2 bases and J 0 bases, leaving 8 bases between the germline ends. CDR3: CASSVDTTNYGYTF. The CDR3 bases are TGTGCCAGCAGCGTGGATACAACTAACTATGGCTACACCTTC.

DNA for the CDR3: TGTGCCAGCAGCTTAGGACGGCCAGCGGGAGGGCCGGGGTTACTAAATGAGCAGTTCTTC. Encoded protein: CASSLGRPAGGPGLLNEQFF. The chain employs TRBV11-2 and TRBJ2-1, with 10 bases fitting TRBD2. Germline lookup yields CDR1 SGHAT and CDR2 FQNNGV. J lost 7 bases, V lost 1 base, and 19 bases had no gene match. The CDR3 is 20 residues long.

This rearrangement joins TRBV7-2 to TRBJ2-7; maybe TRBD1 (5 bases). Trimming cost V 2 bases and J 2 bases, with 16 bases left between them. This CDR3 has 16 amino acids. Germline CDR1 reads SGHTA; CDR2 reads FQGNSA. The CDR3 coding sequence is TGTGCCAGCAGCTTACGCGGCTACTCACAGGCCTACGAGCAGTACTTC. Translation gives CASSLRGYSQAYEQYF.

This clonotype was seen more than once but under ten times. The chain recombines TRBV21-1 with TRBJ2-1; TRBD2, as called in the table, went unchecked against the DNA. TRBV21-1 is recorded as a pseudogene. CDR3 length equals 15 residues. CDR3 protein: CASSKKGPSAYEQFF. In nucleotides, the CDR3 is TGTGCCAGCAGCAAGAAAGGACCTAGCGCCTATGAGCAGTTCTTC.

This chain's CDR3 is CSAPQGRANGQYF. The CDR3 DNA follows: TGCAGTGCCCCGCAGGGGAGAGCCAACGGGCAGTACTTC. The gene calls are TRBV20-1 and TRBJ2-5; a possible D gene is TRBD1 (6 bases). Germline loops: CDR1 DFQATT, CDR2 SNEGSKA (reference sequence). Trimming pared 6 bases from V and 11 bases from J, leaving 22 bases between. This CDR3 is built from 13 residues.

This clonotype was recorded a few times. The V and J genes are TRBV25-1 and TRBJ1-2; D perhaps matches TRBD1 (6 bases). Germline V gene sequence: CDR1 MGHDK, CDR2 SYGVNS. The CDR3 extends over 14 amino acids. Trimming removed 1 base from V and 8 bases from J, with 14 bases in between. Here the CDR3 reads CASSESSGVGGYTF. In nucleotides, the CDR3 is TGTGCCAGCAGTGAATCATCAGGGGTTGGGGGCTACACCTTC.

This clonotype was observed many times. This rearrangement joins TRBV7-2 to TRBJ1-2; 8 positions match TRBD1. Trimming cost V 5 bases and J 6 bases; bases outside gene matches: 5. CDR1 and CDR2 from the germline V gene are SGHTA and FQGNSA. The CDR3 spans 13 residues. CDR3 in DNA: TGTGCCAGCAGCCAAAACAGGGGGGATGGCTACACCTTC. It translates to CASSQNRGDGYTF.

The chain recombines TRBV20-1 with TRBJ2-1, with 7 bases that match TRBD1. Germline trimming cut 8 bases from V and 4 bases from J; bases unmatched to any gene: 8. Germline values: CDR1 DFQATT, CDR2 SNEGSKA (reference sequence). This CDR3 comprises 13 residues. CDR3 DNA: TGCAGTAAAAAACAGGGGAATTACAATGAGCAGTTCTTC. It encodes CSKKQGNYNEQFF.

This chain connects TRBV2 to TRBJ2-1; D may be TRBD2 (6 bases). This CDR3 has 12 residues. CDR1 and CDR2 from the germline V gene are SNHLY and FYNNEI. Trimming removed 6 bases from V and 12 bases from J, with 15 bases in between. The chain's CDR3 is CASREGNKGQFF. CDR3 nucleotide sequence: TGTGCCAGCAGGGAGGGGAATAAGGGGCAGTTCTTC.

The CDR3 DNA follows: TGTGCCAGCAGTCGCCAATCGGTACAGGGAGAGACCCAGTACTTC. The encoded protein is CASSRQSVQGETQYF. V is TRBV12-3 or TRBV12-4 and J is TRBJ2-5, with D maybe TRBD1 (6 bases). Trimming removed 5 bases from V and 4 bases from J, with 17 bases in between. CDR3 length equals 15 residues.

This clonotype was detected once. The gene calls are TRBV13 and TRBJ2-2; D is ambiguous. CDR1 is PRHDT, CDR2 FYEKMQ, per germline (reference sequence). Trimming stripped 3 bases from V and 9 bases from J, with 8 bases between. CDR3 size: 12 residues. CDR3 protein: CASSFPPRELFF. The DNA of the CDR3 is TGTGCCAGCAGCTTTCCCCCCCGGGAGCTGTTTTTT. Full variable domain (missing parts from reference TRBV13 and TRBJ2-2): AAGVIQSPRHLIKEKRETATLKCYPIPRHDTVYWYQQGPGQDPQFLISFYEKMQSDKGSIPDRFSAQQFSDYHSELNMSSLELGDSALYFCASSFPPRELFFGEGSRLTVL.

The chain employs TRBV28 and TRBJ2-1; either TRBD1 or TRBD2 may supply D (6 bases each). Germline CDR1 is MDHEN and CDR2 is SYDVKM. The V end lost 2 bases, the J end lost 9 bases, and 17 bases lay between the germline ends. The CDR3 loop spans 15 amino acids. Here the CDR3 DNA reads TGTGCCAGCAGTTTAAACGGGAGAGTCAGGGGTGAGCAGTTCTTC. It translates to CASSLNGRVRGEQFF.

This clonotype has only a few counts. The V gene is TRBV20-1, the J gene TRBJ2-4; perhaps TRBD2 as D (5 bases). V dropped 5 bases and J dropped 9 bases, with 11 bases sitting between them. CDR3 length equals 11 residues. The germline V gene encodes CDR1 DFQATT and CDR2 SNEGSKA (reference sequence). As DNA, the CDR3 is TGCAGTGCTGATTCCGGGGTCATTCAGTACTTC. Translation gives CSADSGVIQYF.

This clonotype appeared many times. This chain joins TRBV18 and TRBJ2-5; unclear D gene. Trimming took 2 bases from V and 4 from J, leaving 5 bases between them. Germline CDR1 KGHSH, CDR2 LQKENI. The CDR3 contains 12 residues. The chain's CDR3 is CASSPGLETQYF. As DNA, the CDR3 is TGTGCCAGCTCACCAGGTCTAGAGACCCAGTACTTC.

This clonotype was seen only once. This chain connects TRBV6-1 to TRBJ1-6, with D possibly being TRBD1 (5 bases). Trimming left V 1 base short and J 7 bases short, with 11 bases between. The CDR3 covers 15 residues. CDR1 is MNHNS, CDR2 SASEGT, per germline. The CDR3 region is CASSEGTQGNSPLHF. The DNA for the CDR3 is TGTGCCAGCAGTGAAGGGACACAAGGGAATTCACCCCTCCACTTT.

The table lists this clonotype with a few counts. The J gene is TRBJ1-2, the V gene TRBV27; D unclear. CDR1 and CDR2 from the germline V gene are MNHEY and SMNVEV (reference sequence). V lost 0 bases to trimming and J lost 4 bases, with 6 bases between them. The CDR3 is made up of 13 amino acids. The CDR3 bases are TGTGCCAGCAGTTTATCCGACGGCTATGGCTACACCTTC. It translates to CASSLSDGYGYTF.

This chain uses TRBV14 with TRBJ2-1; D is perhaps TRBD2 (6 bases). Germline assignment: CDR1 SGHDN and CDR2 FVKESK. The CDR3 runs to 16 residues. Trimming took 4 bases from V and 7 from J, leaving 20 bases between them. The CDR3 DNA sequence: TGTGCCAGCAGCCTCTTAGGAGGGATTCCTAGGAATGAGCAGTTCTTC. It codes for CASSLLGGIPRNEQFF.

In regard to this clonotype: The junction departs from germline at one end; a sequencing error may be responsible. The V and J genes are TRBV28 and TRBJ1-6, with unresolved D. The germline CDR1 and CDR2 sequences are MDHEN and SYDVKM. This CDR3 comprises 19 residues. The CDR3 DNA is TGTGCCAGCAGTACCTCCGGGAGTTGGGTCGGACCCTATAATTCACCCCCCCACTTT. Translated: CASSTSGSWVGPYNSPPHF.

This clonotype was counted once. The J gene is TRBJ2-3, the V gene TRBV20-1; D unclear. CDR1 DFQATT and CDR2 SNEGSKA come from the germline V gene (reference sequence). This CDR3 region has 14 residues. Trimming left V 1 base short and J 2 bases short, with 10 bases between. The CDR3, as DNA: TGCAGTGCTAGAGGGGCCAGATTCACAGATACGCAGTATTTT. The encoded protein is CSARGARFTDTQYF.

V and J are TRBV6-1 and TRBJ2-3; possibly TRBD1 for D (5 bases). The CDR3 covers 15 residues. Deletions cut 4 bases from V and 6 bases from J, with 17 bases between. Germline assignment: CDR1 MNHNS and CDR2 SASEGT. CDR3 nucleotides: TGTGCCAGCAGTGCCCCACCCCCAGGGATGGATACGCAGTATTTT. Protein sequence: CASSAPPPGMDTQYF.

The chain links TRBV30 to TRBJ2-2; D tentatively reads TRBD1 or TRBD2 (6 bases each). V lost 0 bases and J lost 3, with 11 bases in between. There are 15 residues in the CDR3. CDR1 is GTSNPN and CDR2 is SVGIG in the germline V gene (reference sequence). CDR3 in DNA: TGTGCCTGGAGTGTAATGGGGGGCTACACCGGGGAGCTGTTTTTT. This codes for CAWSVMGGYTGELFF.

This clonotype was counted a few times. The chain combines TRBV20-1 with TRBJ2-7, with 12 positions matching TRBD2. The CDR3 consists of 18 residues. V trimming: 2 bases; J trimming: 3 bases; junction bases outside the gene matches: 14. Looked up from germline, CDR1 is DFQATT and CDR2 is SNEGSKA (reference sequence). CDR3 coding DNA: TGCAGTGCTAGATGTCTAGCGGGAGGGCCTTGTACTTTCTACGAGCAGTACTTC. It codes for CSARCLAGGPCTFYEQYF.

This clonotype was seen more than once but under ten times. The genes are TRBV30 and TRBJ1-2, with D perhaps TRBD1 (5 bases). Germline assignment: CDR1 GTSNPN and CDR2 SVGIG (reference sequence). V lost 1 base and J 8 bases, leaving 8 bases between the germline ends. This CDR3 spans 11 amino acids. CDR3: CAWSAGGGYTF. CDR3 nucleotide sequence: TGTGCCTGGAGTGCCGGGGGAGGCTACACCTTC.

The V and J genes are TRBV14 and TRBJ2-1, with D uncertain. This CDR3 spans 13 amino acids. CDR1 is SGHDN, CDR2 FVKESK, per germline. Deletions cut 4 bases from V and 6 bases from J, with 10 bases between. CDR3 sequence (DNA): TGTGCCAGCAGCCGACTCGTCGGCAATGAGCAGTTCTTC. Translated: CASSRLVGNEQFF. The variable domain in full, with the rest retrieved from reference TRBV14 and TRBJ2-1, is EAGVTQFPSHSVIEKGQTVTLRCDPISGHDNLYWYRRVMGKEIKFLLHFVKESKQDESGMPNNRFLAERTGGTYSTLKVQPAELEDSGVYFCASSRLVGNEQFFGPGTRLTVL.

A word on this clonotype: At one boundary the junction diverges from the germline segment, which might be a read error. The J gene is TRBJ1-2, the V gene TRBV14; maybe TRBD1 (6 bases). The CDR3 length is 15 residues. Per germline, CDR1 SGHDN and CDR2 FVKESK. The CDR3 reads CASNQGAGGPYGYTF. CDR3 sequence (DNA): TGTGCCAGCAACCAAGGGGCCGGGGGCCCCTATGGCTACACCTTC.

Turning to this clonotype: With a much larger clone just one base away, this may be a read error. The V gene is TRBV10-2, the J gene TRBJ2-7; D remains ambiguous. Germline CDR1 reads WSHSY; CDR2 reads SAAADI. The V and J ends lost 7 bases and 7 bases respectively, with 23 bases between them. This CDR3 has 15 amino acids. The CDR3 DNA follows: TGCGCCAGCAAGGATCACACGGGTCGTCGCAATGAGCAGTACTTC. Translated, it gives CASKDHTGRRNEQYF.